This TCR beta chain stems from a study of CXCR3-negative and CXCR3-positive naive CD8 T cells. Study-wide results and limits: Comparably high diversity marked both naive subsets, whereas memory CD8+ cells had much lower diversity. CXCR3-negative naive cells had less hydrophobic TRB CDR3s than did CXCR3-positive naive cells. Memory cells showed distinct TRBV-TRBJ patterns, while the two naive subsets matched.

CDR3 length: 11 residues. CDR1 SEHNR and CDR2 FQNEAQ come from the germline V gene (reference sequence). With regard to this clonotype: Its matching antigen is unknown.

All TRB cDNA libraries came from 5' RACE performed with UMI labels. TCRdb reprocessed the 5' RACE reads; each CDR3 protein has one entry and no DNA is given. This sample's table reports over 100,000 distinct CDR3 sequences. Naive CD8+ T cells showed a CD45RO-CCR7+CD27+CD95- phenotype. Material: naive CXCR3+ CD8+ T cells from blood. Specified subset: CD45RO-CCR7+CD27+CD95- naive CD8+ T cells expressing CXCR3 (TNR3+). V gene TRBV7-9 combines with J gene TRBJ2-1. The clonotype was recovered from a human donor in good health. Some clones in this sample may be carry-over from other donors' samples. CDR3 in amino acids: CANVLRDEQFF.